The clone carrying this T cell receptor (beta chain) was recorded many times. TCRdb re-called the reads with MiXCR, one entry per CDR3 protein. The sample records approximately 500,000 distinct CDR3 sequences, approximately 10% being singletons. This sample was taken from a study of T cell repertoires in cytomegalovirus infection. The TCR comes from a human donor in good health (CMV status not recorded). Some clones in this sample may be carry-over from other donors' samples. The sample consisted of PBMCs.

The CDR3: CASSLASSGGLAYNEQFF. For the CDR3, the DNA is TGTGCCAGCAGCTTAGCGAGTTCGGGGGGACTAGCGTACAATGAGCAGTTCTTC. The rearrangement joins TRBV7-2 to TRBJ2-1, with TRBD2 matching over 10 bases. Germline CDR1 reads SGHTA; CDR2 reads FQGNSA. The CDR3 has 18 amino acids. The V gene end was trimmed by 0 bases and the J gene end by 4 bases; junction bases not matched to a gene: 9.